This T cell receptor beta chain was captured by sequencing in a study of vaccination and CD4 T cells after COVID-19. This clonotype came up once. Its antigen remains unidentified. CD4+ T cells that had been cultured provided DNA sequenced with the Oncomine TCR Beta short-read assay. TCRdb re-analysed the PCR reads in MiXCR, keeping a single row per CDR3 protein. The repertoire holds roughly 20,000 distinct CDR3 sequences, with about 43% as singletons. V was pared by 5 bases and J by 0 bases, with 12 bases of the junction left unmatched. Germline CDR1 reads MDHEN; CDR2 reads SYDVKM. This CDR3 is built from 18 residues. Treatment: approximately nine-day PBMC culture with coronavirus spike peptide pools or control peptides (ViraFEST assay). Positive SARS-CoV-2 PCR tests in convalescent patients dated from March to December 2020, pre-Alpha, Beta and Delta.

The chain links TRBV28 to TRBJ1-1; 10 nucleotides line up with TRBD1. Sequenced here: CD4+ T cells from blood, cultured in vitro, sampled after SARS-CoV-2 vaccination. This TCR was sampled from a human donor who had recovered from COVID-19. CDR3 loop: CASSISGQGTYLNTEAFF. In DNA form, the CDR3 reads TGTGCCAGCAGTATCTCGGGACAGGGGACCTACTTGAACACTGAAGCTTTCTTT.